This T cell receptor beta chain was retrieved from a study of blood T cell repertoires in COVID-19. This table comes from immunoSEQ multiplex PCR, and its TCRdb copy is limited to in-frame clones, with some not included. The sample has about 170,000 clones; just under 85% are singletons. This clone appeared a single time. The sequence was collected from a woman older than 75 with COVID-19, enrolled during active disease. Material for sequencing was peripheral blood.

CDR3 bases: TGTGCCAGCACTGCGGGGGTCCCCCACCATACGCAGTATTTT. It yields the protein CASTAGVPHHTQYF. The chain links TRBV6-6 to TRBJ2-3; 7 bases are shared with TRBD2. The CDR3 runs 14 residues. V was pared by 7 bases and J by 7 bases, with 11 bases of the junction left unmatched. CDR1 and CDR2 from the germline V gene are MNHNY and SVGAGI (reference sequence).